This T cell receptor beta chain was documented in a study of shared clonotypes between healthy human individuals (dated by TCRdb to between 2020 and 2021). For context, the study as a whole: The cohort included three men and a couple of women between 18 and 49 years of age. Per donor, three plates each were used for CD4 naive and CD4 memory, two for CD8 naive, and one for CD8 memory. The study deeply sequenced blood TCR repertoires of about 5 healthy adults to estimate repertoire size and the extent of clonotype sharing between individuals. Libraries were prepared and TCR repertoires were sequenced by different laboratories using diverse techniques, in order to increase sequencing depth and limit assay-specific biases. Leukapheresis yielded between about 0.9 and 9 billion PBMCs per donor.

Using the deep immunoSEQ assay, multiplex PCR amplified TCR CDR3 regions from genomic DNA. Genomic DNA extracted from each cell subset was distributed evenly over all wells of several immunoSEQ 96-well plates, and each plate served as one replicate. For sorted subsets, about 200 ng genomic DNA, equal to tens of thousands of T cell genomes, was loaded into each replicate PCR. The purified libraries were quantified using a Qubit 3.0 fluorometer, sized with a Bioanalyzer 2100, and then quantified again using the KAPA Library Quantification kit. A separate single-read 150-cycle Illumina NextSeq 550 flow cell was used to sequence each immunoSEQ 96-well plate. The authors' analysis ran thus. Because the immunoSEQ output held only junctional sequences and lacked quality scores, the filtering could not match the filtering applied to full-length reads. To assign V/J genes and CDR3, sequences were annotated against IMGT germline references using PyIR, a Python wrapper for IgBLAST v1.9. Reads with weak V/J assignments (E-value above 1e-6), missing CDR3, stop codons, out-of-frame junctions, or ambiguous translated residues were removed. A V3J clonotype was defined by an identical inferred V gene, J gene, and CDR3 amino acid sequence. Percentage overlap between repertoires was computed as shared unique clonotypes divided by the size of the smaller repertoire. Three approaches were used to assess repertoire richness: RTK rarefaction, the Chao1 estimator, and Recon v2.1 estimates of unobserved clonotypes. For all TCRbeta clonotypes obtained by the gDNA method from a handful of donors, generation probabilities were computed with OLGA. TCRdb provides this immuneACCESS table in a form limited to in-frame rearrangements. Some clones are lacking; in checked studies, under half of them reflect an unresolved V gene, and why the rest are absent is not known. V, J and clone size are taken as reported in that table, and D and trimming were inferred from the DNA itself. A total of 1.5 million to 1.9 million clones appear in this sample, 95% to 99% of them only once. Jointly, the top ten make up 0.4% to 0.45% of the sample.

Taken from the germline V gene, the CDR1 and CDR2 loops are SQVTM and ANQGSEA. From its cysteine to its phenylalanine, the CDR3 spans 13 amino acids. Only CDR3 DNA is held: 39 bases, read in frame from base 1. The junction shows trimming of 4 bases on V and 4 bases on J, plus 11 bases between the germline ends. Notes on this clone: The specificity of this receptor is unknown. No qualities accompany the bases; no much larger clone lies one base away.

The donors were healthy, HIV-negative adults who had no recently reported acute infections or vaccinations. Only Caucasian adults living in Nashville, Tennessee, USA were represented among the donors. CD4+ T cells were enriched through magnetic negative selection, after which naive cells were positively selected on CD45RA and the remaining negative fraction served as the memory subset. Blood was collected by leukapheresis, and PBMCs were isolated by Ficoll-Histopaque density gradient centrifugation and then cryopreserved in liquid nitrogen vapor phase. Analytical flow cytometry was used to check the purity and quantity of each magnetically sorted T cell population. Genomic DNA was isolated from every sorted fraction and measured by UV absorbance on a Nanodrop 2000c. Study-level results and caveats: Naive subsets generally had larger estimated clonotype richness than memory subsets. Rarefaction of sorted-subset datasets indicated incomplete sequencing despite the large sequencing depth. Sampling was limited to blood, and TCR repertoires in tissue likely differ from TCR repertoires in blood. Because the study included a small number of donors, the genetic and exposure-history diversity represented was limited. Higher generation probabilities were observed for clonotypes shared by all four sorted-subset donors than for non-shared clonotypes. Sharing across four donors was observed for approximately 5% of naive CD4, less than 4% of naive CD8, 2% to 2.5% of memory CD4, and 0.4% of memory CD8 clonotypes. Pairwise subsampling indicated that sequencing depth was expected to affect the degree of clonotype sharing among donors.

The chain is encoded by TRBV29-1 joined to TRBJ1-5, with no confidently assigned D gene. The sample was naive CD4+ T cells sorted from blood. This specimen's cell subset or site label, interpreted: CD45RA+ positively selected. This clonotype was sampled from a man aged 30 to 45 in good health. The DNA sequence is TGCAGCGTTGGTGTAGGACTTAATCAGCCCCAGCATTTT. Translated, it reads CSVGVGLNQPQHF.